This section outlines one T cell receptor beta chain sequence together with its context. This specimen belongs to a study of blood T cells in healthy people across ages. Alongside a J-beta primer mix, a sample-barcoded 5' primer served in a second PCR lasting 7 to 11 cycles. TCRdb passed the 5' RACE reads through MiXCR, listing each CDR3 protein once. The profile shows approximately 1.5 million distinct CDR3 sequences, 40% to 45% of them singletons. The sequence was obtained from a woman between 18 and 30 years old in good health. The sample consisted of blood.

CDR3 sequence: CASSLLGGYNQPQHF. The CDR3 region has the DNA TGTGCCAGCAGTTTATTAGGGGGTTACAATCAGCCCCAGCATTTT. The gene calls are TRBV27 and TRBJ1-5; D perhaps matches TRBD1 (6 bases). The V gene's germline CDR1 is MNHEY and CDR2 SMNVEV (reference sequence). Between the trimmed V and J ends, which lost 1 base and 3 bases, there was a span of 10 bases. There are 15 residues in the CDR3.